This T cell receptor beta chain was captured in a study of T cell responses to AZD1222 COVID-19 vaccine. TCRdb's table, derived via immunoSEQ multiplex PCR, lists solely in-frame clones and lacks some. The data show roughly 97,000 clones, with roughly nine tenths seen just once and over 3% held by the top ten. CDR1 and CDR2 from the germline V gene are SEHNR and FQNEAQ (reference sequence). The CDR3 length is 18 residues. Trimming left V 6 bases short and J 8 bases short, with 31 bases between. The rearrangement links TRBV7-9 to TRBJ1-1; D remains ambiguous. The starting material was peripheral blood, obtained 28 days after the second dose of the MenACWY control vaccine. The TCR sequence derives from an adult who received the MenACWY meningococcal vaccine as a control. For the CDR3, the DNA is TGTGCCAGCAGTTTGACGGGAGAGGTGATCGGCCTCCTCCCCGAAGCTTTCTTT. Its translation: CASSLTGEVIGLLPEAFF. Drawing the rest from reference TRBV7-9 and TRBJ1-1, the complete variable domain is DTGVSQNPRHKITKRGQNVTFRCDPISEHNRLYWYRQTLGQGPEFLTYFQNEAQLEKSRLLSDRFSAERPKGSFSTLEIQRTEQGDSAMYLCASSLTGEVIGLLPEAFFGQGTRLTVV.